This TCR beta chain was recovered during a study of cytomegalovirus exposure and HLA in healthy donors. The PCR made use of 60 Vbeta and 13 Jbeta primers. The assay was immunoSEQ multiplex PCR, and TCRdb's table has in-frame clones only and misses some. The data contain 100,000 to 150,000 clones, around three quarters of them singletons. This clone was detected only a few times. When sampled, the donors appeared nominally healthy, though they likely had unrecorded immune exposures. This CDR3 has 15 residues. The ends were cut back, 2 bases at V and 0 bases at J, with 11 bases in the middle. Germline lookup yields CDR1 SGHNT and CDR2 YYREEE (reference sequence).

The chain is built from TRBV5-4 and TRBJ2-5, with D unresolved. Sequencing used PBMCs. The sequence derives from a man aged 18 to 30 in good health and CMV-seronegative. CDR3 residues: CASSFKSGNQETQYF. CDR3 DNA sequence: TGTGCCAGCAGCTTTAAATCAGGCAACCAAGAGACCCAGTACTTC.